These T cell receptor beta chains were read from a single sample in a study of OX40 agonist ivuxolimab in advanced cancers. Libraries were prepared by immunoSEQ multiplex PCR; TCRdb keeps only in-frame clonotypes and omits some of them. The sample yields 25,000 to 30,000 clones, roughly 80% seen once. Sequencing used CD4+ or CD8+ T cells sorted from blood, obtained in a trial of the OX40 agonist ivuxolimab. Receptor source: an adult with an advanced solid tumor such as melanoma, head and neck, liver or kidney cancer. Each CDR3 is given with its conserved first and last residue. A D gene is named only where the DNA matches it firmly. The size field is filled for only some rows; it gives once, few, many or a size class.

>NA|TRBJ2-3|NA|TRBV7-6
CASSYTGPADTQYF
TGTGCCAGCAGCTATACAGGGCCCGCAGATACGCAGTATTTT
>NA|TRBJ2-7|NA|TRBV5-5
CASSLEVIYEQYF
TGTGCCAGCAGCTTGGAGGTCATCTACGAGCAGTACTTC
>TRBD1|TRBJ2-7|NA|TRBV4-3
CASSQSRGTGAYEQYF
TGCGCCAGCAGCCAATCCAGAGGGACAGGGGCATACGAGCAGTACTTC
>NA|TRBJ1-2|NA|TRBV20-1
CSAIGAGGYTF
TGCAGTGCCATCGGGGCAGGCGGCTACACCTTC
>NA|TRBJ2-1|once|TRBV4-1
CASSQVPNSPSSYNEQFF
TGCGCCAGCAGCCAAGTCCCGAACTCACCTAGCTCCTACAATGAGCAGTTCTTC
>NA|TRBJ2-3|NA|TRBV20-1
CSARYSDTQYF
TGCAGTGCTAGGTACTCAGATACGCAGTATTTT
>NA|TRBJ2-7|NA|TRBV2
CASSDGGRFYEQYF
TGTGCCAGCAGTGACGGGGGGCGCTTCTACGAGCAGTACTTC
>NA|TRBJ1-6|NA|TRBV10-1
CASKGVRGGNSPLHF
TGCGCCAGCAAAGGGGTCAGAGGCGGAAATTCACCCCTCCACTTT
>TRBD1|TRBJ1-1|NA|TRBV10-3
CAISQGAPTEAFF
TGTGCCATCAGTCAGGGGGCGCCCACTGAAGCTTTCTTT
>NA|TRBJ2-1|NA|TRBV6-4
CATQGANYNEQFF
TGTGCCACCCAGGGCGCTAACTACAATGAGCAGTTCTTC
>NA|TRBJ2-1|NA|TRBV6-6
CASSYTPGSAFF
TGTGCCAGCAGTTACACCCCAGGGTCAGCGTTCTTC
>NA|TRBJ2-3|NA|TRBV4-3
CASSQGRGGGTDTQYF
TGCGCCAGCAGCCAAGGAAGAGGGGGAGGCACAGATACGCAGTATTTT
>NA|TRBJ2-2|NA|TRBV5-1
CASSGGPGELFF
TGCGCCAGCAGCGGGGGCCCCGGGGAGCTGTTTTTT
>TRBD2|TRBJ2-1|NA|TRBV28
CASSSGLAGGDVKYNEQFF
TGTGCCAGCAGTTCTGGACTAGCGGGAGGCGATGTTAAGTACAATGAGCAGTTCTTC
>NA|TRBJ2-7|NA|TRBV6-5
CASRDNYEQYF
TGTGCCAGCAGGGATAACTACGAGCAGTACTTC
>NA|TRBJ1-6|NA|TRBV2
CASRVDSYNSPLHF
TGTGCCAGCAGGGTTGACAGCTATAATTCACCCCTCCACTTT
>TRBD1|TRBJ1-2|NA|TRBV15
CATSRDLSRTGRKGYTF
TGTGCCACCAGCAGAGATCTTTCCCGGACAGGGAGAAAAGGCTACACCTTC
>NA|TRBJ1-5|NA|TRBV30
CAWSVPGLFGQPQHF
TGTGCCTGGAGTGTACCGGGACTCTTCGGTCAGCCCCAGCATTTT
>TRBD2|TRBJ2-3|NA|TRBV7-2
CASSQTSGSADTQYF
TGTGCCAGCAGCCAGACTAGCGGGAGCGCAGATACGCAGTATTTT
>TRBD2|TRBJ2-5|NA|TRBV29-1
CIAAGGRETQYF
TGCATTGCGGCGGGGGGGAGGGAGACCCAGTACTTC
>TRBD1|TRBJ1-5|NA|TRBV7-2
CASSAGLGQGDQPQHF
TGTGCCAGCAGCGCGGGCCTAGGACAGGGGGATCAGCCCCAGCATTTT
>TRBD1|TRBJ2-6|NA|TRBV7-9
CASSDRGRVAGANVLTF
TGTGCCAGCAGCGACAGGGGGCGCGTTGCTGGGGCCAACGTCCTGACTTTC
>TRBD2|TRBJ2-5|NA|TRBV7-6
CASSLVTSGGETQYF
TGTGCCAGCAGCTTAGTTACTAGCGGTGGGGAGACCCAGTACTTC
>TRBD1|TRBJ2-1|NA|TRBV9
CASSVVSGGEQFF
TGTGCCAGCAGCGTAGTCTCAGGGGGTGAGCAGTTCTTC
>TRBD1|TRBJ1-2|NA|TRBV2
CASSAWGQETYGYTF
TGTGCCAGCAGTGCCTGGGGACAGGAGACATATGGCTACACCTTC
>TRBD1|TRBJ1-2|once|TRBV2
CASNPDRVGYGYTF
TGTGCCAGCAATCCGGACAGGGTGGGATATGGCTACACCTTC
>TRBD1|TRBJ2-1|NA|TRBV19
CASSIGTGIYNEQFF
TGTGCCAGTAGTATAGGGACAGGGATCTACAATGAGCAGTTCTTC
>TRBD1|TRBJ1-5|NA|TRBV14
CASSPSGGEGNQPQHF
TGTGCCAGCAGCCCCTCAGGGGGCGAAGGGAATCAGCCCCAGCATTTT
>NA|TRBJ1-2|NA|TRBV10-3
CAISPGVFGYGYTF
TGTGCCATCAGCCCAGGGGTTTTCGGCTATGGCTACACCTTC
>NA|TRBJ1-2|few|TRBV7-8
CASSQKTGGVAGYTF
TGTGCCAGCAGCCAAAAGACGGGGGGCGTCGCTGGCTACACCTTC
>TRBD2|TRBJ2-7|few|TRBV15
CATSSHQASLAGVYEQYF
TGTGCCACCAGCTCCCATCAGGCCTCACTAGCGGGAGTTTACGAGCAGTACTTC
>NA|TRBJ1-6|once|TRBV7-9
CASSFQRLSYNSPLHF
TGTGCCAGCAGCTTCCAGCGTCTCTCCTATAATTCACCCCTCCACTTT
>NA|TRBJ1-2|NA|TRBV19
CASSIWTANYGYTF
TGTGCCAGTAGTATCTGGACAGCTAACTATGGCTACACCTTC
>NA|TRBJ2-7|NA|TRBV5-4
CASSRARDGVYEQYF
TGTGCCAGCAGCCGCGCCCGGGACGGGGTGTACGAGCAGTACTTC
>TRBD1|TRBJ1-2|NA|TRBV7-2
CASSLGTGAYGYTF
TGTGCCAGCAGCTTAGGGACAGGTGCTTATGGCTACACCTTC
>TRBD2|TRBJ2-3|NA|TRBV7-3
CASSYARGGPLDTQYF
TGTGCCAGCAGCTACGCCCGGGGAGGGCCGCTAGATACGCAGTATTTT
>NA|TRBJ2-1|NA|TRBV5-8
CASSLLANLIYNEQFF
TGTGCCAGCAGCTTGCTAGCGAATCTAATCTACAATGAGCAGTTCTTC
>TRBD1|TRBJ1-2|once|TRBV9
CASSLAGDSYGYTF
TGTGCCAGCAGCTTAGCAGGGGACAGCTATGGCTACACCTTC
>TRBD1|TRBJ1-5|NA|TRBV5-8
CASSEGQGLYSNQPQHF
TGTGCCAGCAGCGAAGGACAGGGCCTTTATAGCAATCAGCCCCAGCATTTT
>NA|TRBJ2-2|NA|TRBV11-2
CASSVQGWGGWTGELFF
TGTGCCAGCAGCGTACAGGGATGGGGCGGTTGGACCGGGGAGCTGTTTTTT
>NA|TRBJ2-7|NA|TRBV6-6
CASSYGPKGEQYF
TGTGCCAGCAGTTATGGACCCAAGGGCGAGCAGTACTTC
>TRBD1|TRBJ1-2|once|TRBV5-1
CASSPTPGQGAYGYTF
TGCGCCAGCAGCCCAACTCCGGGACAGGGGGCTTATGGCTACACCTTC
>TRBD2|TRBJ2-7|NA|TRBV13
CASSLGGASGRSYEQYF
TGTGCCAGCAGCTTAGGGGGGGCTAGCGGGAGGTCCTACGAGCAGTACTTC
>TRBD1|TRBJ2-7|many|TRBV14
CASSTGTGGHEQYF
TGTGCCAGCAGCACCGGGACAGGGGGCCACGAGCAGTACTTC
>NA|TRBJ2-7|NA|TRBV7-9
CASSPPERYHEQYF
TGTGCCAGCAGCCCCCCCGAGCGGTACCACGAGCAGTACTTC